The 7 T cell receptor beta chains reported below all come from one sample, sequenced in a study of blood T cell repertoires in COVID-19. Measured with immunoSEQ multiplex PCR; TCRdb has only the in-frame clones, and not every one. The table includes over 140,000 clones, 84% detected once. Sample: peripheral blood. The receptors shown here come from a woman aged 55-75 years with acute or convalescent COVID-19.

A few counts support this clone. CDR3 residues: CASSRPRSASYEQYF. The CDR3 DNA is TGTGCCAGCAGCCGACCGCGGTCTGCTTCCTACGAGCAGTACTTC. The J gene is TRBJ2-7, the V gene TRBV3-1 (or the pseudogene TRBV3-2), with D uncertain. The V end lost 4 bases, the J end lost 1 base, and 14 bases lay between the germline ends. The V gene's germline CDR1 is LGHDT and CDR2 YNNKEL (reference sequence). The CDR3 covers 15 residues.

V gene TRBV7-9 combines with J gene TRBJ1-4; a weak D match, TRBD1 (6 bases). CDR1 and CDR2 from the germline V gene are SEHNR and FQNEAQ (reference sequence). Trimming stripped 4 bases from V and 8 bases from J, with 23 bases between. This CDR3 has 17 residues. The CDR3 reads CASSSRPTGARSEKLFF. The DNA of the CDR3 is TGTGCCAGCAGCTCTCGACCGACAGGTGCCCGTTCCGAAAAACTGTTTTTT.

This clone was seen only once. One end of the junction fails to match germline, which may point to a read error. The chain employs TRBV4-2 and TRBJ2-1; weak D call: TRBD2 (7 bases). Germline assignment: CDR1 LGHNA and CDR2 YNFKEQ. The CDR3 spans 13 residues. The CDR3 DNA reads as TGTGCCCGCAGCCAAAAGGGGGGGAATGAGCAGTTCTTC. This sequence encodes CARSQKGGNEQFF.

The CDR3 nucleotides read TGTGCCAGCAGCTTAGCAATGTGGGCTGGCTACACCTTC. Translating gives CASSLAMWAGYTF. V and J are TRBV7-8 and TRBJ1-2; no clear D gene. The length of the CDR3 is 13 residues. Germline V gene data show CDR1 as SGHVS and CDR2 as FQNEAQ. V gave up 0 bases and J gave up 7 bases, with 9 bases separating them. The variable domain in full, completed from reference TRBV7-8 and TRBJ1-2, reads GAGVSQSPRYKVAKRGQDVALRCDPISGHVSLFWYQQALGQGPEFLTYFQNEAQLDKSGLPSDRFFAERPEGSVSTLKIQRTQQEDSAVYLCASSLAMWAGYTFGSGTRLTVV.

J is TRBJ2-7 and V is TRBV3-1 (or the pseudogene TRBV3-2), with 7 bases aligning to TRBD1. CDR3 length: 15 amino acids. CDR1 is LGHDT and CDR2 is YNNKEL in the germline V gene (reference sequence). J was trimmed by 0 bases and V by 7 bases; bases with no gene match: 9. For the CDR3, the DNA is TGTGCCAGCACCCGAGCGACAGGGACCTCCTACGAGCAGTACTTC. Amino acids: CASTRATGTSYEQYF.

This clone occurred a few times. V and J are TRBV19 and TRBJ2-7; 7 bases fit TRBD2. This CDR3 is built from 14 residues. Germline V CDR1 and CDR2: LNHDA, SQIVND (reference sequence). The V and J ends lost 6 bases and 2 bases, in that order; junction bases with no gene match: 7. The CDR3 nucleotides read TGTGCCAGTAGCTCGCAGCGGGAACCCTACGAGCAGTACTTC. This sequence encodes CASSSQREPYEQYF.

The chain has TRBV10-2 and TRBJ1-2; perhaps TRBD1 as D (6 bases). CDR1 and CDR2 from the germline V gene are WSHSY and SAAADI. V shed 3 bases and J shed 4 bases, with 9 bases lying between them. The CDR3 spans 13 residues. The CDR3 nucleotides read TGCGCCAGCAGTGAACAGGGCCCCTATGGCTACACCTTC. Its protein is CASSEQGPYGYTF.